The present TCR beta chain was sequenced within a study of regulatory T cells in long-lasting Graves disease. Study-level information: Positive TSH receptor antibodies alongside over 5 years of antithyroid drugs were what marked Graves' disease as persistent. Study-level findings and limits: Newly diagnosed Graves' patients exceeded persistent ones in TCR diversity. Segments TRBV28, TRBJ1-2 and TRBJ2-5 showed preferential usage in persistent disease. Persistent patients had more shared public clonotypes (around 2,700) than new patients (approximately 970).

Time point noted: persistent/refractory GD, antithyroid drugs over 5 years with positive TRAb. Preparation of the TCR library used RNA extracted from PBMCs. HTBI primers from iRepertoire and Arm-PCR of CDR3 regions yielded the TCR beta libraries. TCRdb fed the multiplex PCR reads into MiXCR, producing one record per CDR3 protein. The sample contains nearly 350,000 distinct CDR3 sequences, around 20% of which appear only once. Germline values: CDR1 MDHEN, CDR2 SYDVKM. V was cut by 5 bases and J by 0 bases, with 17 bases left in between. The CDR3 has 17 amino acids. Remarks on this clonotype: Its antigen is not identified.

The source material was peripheral blood mononuclear cells (PBMCs), sampled when the disease was refractory, from a patient treated with antithyroid drugs. The receptor was derived from a female donor with Graves disease. The chain couples TRBV28 to TRBJ1-3, with D unresolved. The CDR3 DNA reads as TGTGCCAGCAGTGGGTTTCTGGACGGTTCCTCTGGAAACACCATATATTTT. Translated, it gives CASSGFLDGSSGNTIYF.